This T cell receptor (beta chain) originates from a study of siplizumab effects on memory and regulatory T cells. Study findings and constraints: Under siplizumab, an average roughly 69% of mappable alloreactive CD4+ clones were Treg-derived, compared with 26.9% in controls. Naive T cells seemed more diverse than memory cells and seemed major alloresponse contributors. Naive or memory phenotype assignment was not possible for roughly 80-96% of proliferating CD4+ or CD8+ clones. In the presence of siplizumab, alloreactive sequences traceable to unstimulated CD4+ memory cells were significantly reduced.

In the case of this clone: Its antigen is unidentified.

Libraries were prepared by immunoSEQ multiplex PCR; TCRdb keeps only in-frame clonotypes and omits some of them. This sample carries some 99,000 clones, about 90% of them seen once, and the ten largest clones take 0.65% to 0.9%. J was trimmed by 7 bases and V by 7 bases; bases with no gene match: 5. There are 13 residues in the CDR3. Input material: Tregs sorted from blood. The rearrangement joins TRBV23-1 to TRBJ2-2; the match to TRBD1 covers 8 bases. TRBV23-1 has ORF status, its function being uncertain. The TCR sequence derives from a human donor in good health. DNA of the CDR3: TGCGCCAGCAACAGGACAGGGTTCGGGGAGCTGTTTTTT. Protein sequence: CASNRTGFGELFF.